This T cell receptor (beta chain) is drawn from a study of CXCR3-negative and CXCR3-positive naive CD8 T cells. General study findings and limits: Diversity in memory CD8+ cells fell much lower than the comparably high levels seen in both naive subsets. Cryopreservation partially decreased CXCR3 expression, and most assays used fresh PBMCs.

CDR1 MNHEY and CDR2 SVGAGI come from the germline V gene. CDR3 length equals 13 residues. As concerns this clonotype: Its matching antigen is unknown.

The TRB libraries of cDNA were built by UMI-labeled 5' RACE. With the 5' RACE reads reprocessed, TCRdb shows one record per CDR3 protein and no DNA. Recorded for this sample: some 28,000 distinct CDR3 sequences. This TCR was sampled from a human donor in good health. Some clones in this sample may be carry-over from other donors' samples. The sequenced sample consisted of memory CD8+ T cells from blood. The chain employs TRBV6-5 and TRBJ1-2. This CDR3 is CASSYSIVYGYTF.